This T cell receptor (beta chain) was obtained from a study of Ad26.COV2.S vaccination and SARS-CoV-2 variants. Study at large: Administration of Ad26.COV2.S was intramuscular, either once or twice 56 days apart.

The treatment is: 19 received Ad26.COV2.S at low or high dose, single or two shots; roughly five received placebo; per-sample allocation not given. Each sample was drawn 63 days after the first injection (of vaccine or placebo). In the vaccine, an Ad26 vector expressed the SARS-CoV-2 spike of the Wuhan strain. Notes on this clone: The antigen is not known.

TCRdb keeps only in-frame clones here, not all; method: immunoSEQ multiplex PCR. The repertoire has more than 400,000 clones, approximately 90% of them found once; the top ten carry around 1.7%. With 2 bases removed from V and 4 bases from J, the gap between germline ends came to 8 bases. This CDR3 comprises 12 residues. The germline gives CDR1 GTSNPN, CDR2 SVGIG (reference sequence). Findings and limits, study-wide: Vaccinees showed greater spike-specific TCR breadth than placebo recipients. Total responses of T cells may have been underestimated by the analyses of TCR breadth and depth.

The chain has TRBV30 and TRBJ1-2, with no clear D. The source is a person between 18 and 60 years old who received the Ad26.COV2.S COVID-19 vaccine or a placebo. This specimen was peripheral blood, taken in a trial of Ad26.COV2.S vaccine versus placebo. The CDR3 spells CAWSRISYGYTF. The CDR3 DNA reads TGTGCCTGGAGTCGTATTAGCTATGGCTACACCTTC.